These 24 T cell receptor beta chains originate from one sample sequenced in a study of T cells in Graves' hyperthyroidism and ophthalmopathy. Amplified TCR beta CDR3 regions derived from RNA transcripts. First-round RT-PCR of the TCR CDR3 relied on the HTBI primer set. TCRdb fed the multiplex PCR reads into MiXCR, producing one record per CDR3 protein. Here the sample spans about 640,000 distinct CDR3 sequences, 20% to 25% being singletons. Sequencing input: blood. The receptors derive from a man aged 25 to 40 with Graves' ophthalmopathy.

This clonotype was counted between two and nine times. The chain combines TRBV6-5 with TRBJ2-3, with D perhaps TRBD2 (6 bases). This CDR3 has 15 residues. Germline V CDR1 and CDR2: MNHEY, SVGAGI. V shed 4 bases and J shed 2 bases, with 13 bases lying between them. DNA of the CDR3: TGTGCCAGCAGTTCTCGGAGGGATGCCACAGATACGCAGTATTTT. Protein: CASSSRRDATDTQYF.

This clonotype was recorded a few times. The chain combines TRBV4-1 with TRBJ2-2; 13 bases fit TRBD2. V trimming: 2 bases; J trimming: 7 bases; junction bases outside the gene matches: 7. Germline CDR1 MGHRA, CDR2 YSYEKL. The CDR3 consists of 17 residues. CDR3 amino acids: CASSQSGTSGTIGELFF. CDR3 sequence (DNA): TGCGCCAGCAGCCAATCCGGGACTAGCGGGACGATCGGGGAGCTGTTTTTT.

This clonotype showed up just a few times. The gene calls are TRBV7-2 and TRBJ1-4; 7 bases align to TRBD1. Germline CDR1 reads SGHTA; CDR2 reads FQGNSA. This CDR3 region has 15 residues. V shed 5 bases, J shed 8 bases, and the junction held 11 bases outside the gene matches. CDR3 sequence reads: CASSPRDSRSEKLFF. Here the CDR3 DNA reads TGTGCCAGCAGCCCGAGGGACAGTCGTTCGGAAAAACTGTTTTTT.

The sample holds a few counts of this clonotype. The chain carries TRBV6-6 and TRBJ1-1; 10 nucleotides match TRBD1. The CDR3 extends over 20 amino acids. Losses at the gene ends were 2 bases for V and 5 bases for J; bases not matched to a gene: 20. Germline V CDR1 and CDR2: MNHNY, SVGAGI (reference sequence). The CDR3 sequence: CASSYTTPTGGVRKLTEAFF. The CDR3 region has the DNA TGTGCCAGCAGTTACACAACCCCGACAGGGGGCGTGCGCAAGTTGACTGAAGCTTTCTTT.

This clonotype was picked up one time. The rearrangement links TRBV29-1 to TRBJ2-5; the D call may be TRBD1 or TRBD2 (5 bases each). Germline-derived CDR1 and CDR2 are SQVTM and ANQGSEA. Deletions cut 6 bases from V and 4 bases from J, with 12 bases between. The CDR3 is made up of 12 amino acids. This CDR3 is CSVDSGGETQYF. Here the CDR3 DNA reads TGCAGCGTCGACAGCGGAGGAGAGACCCAGTACTTC.

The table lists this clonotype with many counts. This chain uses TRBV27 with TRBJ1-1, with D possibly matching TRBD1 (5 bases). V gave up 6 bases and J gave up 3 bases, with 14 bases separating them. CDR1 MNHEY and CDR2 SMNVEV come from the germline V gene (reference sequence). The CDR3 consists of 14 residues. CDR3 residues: CASRGIMGDTEAFF. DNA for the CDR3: TGTGCCAGCAGGGGCATAATGGGGGACACTGAAGCTTTCTTT.

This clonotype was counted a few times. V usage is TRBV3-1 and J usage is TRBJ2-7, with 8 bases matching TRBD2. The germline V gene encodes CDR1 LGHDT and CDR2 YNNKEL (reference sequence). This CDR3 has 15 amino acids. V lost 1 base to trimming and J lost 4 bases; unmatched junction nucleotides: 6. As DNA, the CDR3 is TGTGCCAGCAGCCAAGTAACGGGAGGGCCTTACGAGCAGTACTTC. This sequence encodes CASSQVTGGPYEQYF.

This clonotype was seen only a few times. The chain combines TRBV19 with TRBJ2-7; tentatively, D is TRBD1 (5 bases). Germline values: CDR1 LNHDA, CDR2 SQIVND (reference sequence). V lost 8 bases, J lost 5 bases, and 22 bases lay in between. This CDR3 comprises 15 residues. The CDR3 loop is CASSLPRALRDEQYF. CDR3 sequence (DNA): TGTGCCAGTTCCCTACCCAGGGCCCTTCGCGACGAGCAGTACTTC.

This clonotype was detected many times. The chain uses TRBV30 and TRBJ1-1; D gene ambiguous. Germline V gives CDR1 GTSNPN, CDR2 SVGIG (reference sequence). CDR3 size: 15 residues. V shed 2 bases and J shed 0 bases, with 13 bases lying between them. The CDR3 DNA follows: TGTGCCTGGAGTTCCCGGATGAAGGTGAACACTGAAGCTTTCTTT. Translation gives CAWSSRMKVNTEAFF.

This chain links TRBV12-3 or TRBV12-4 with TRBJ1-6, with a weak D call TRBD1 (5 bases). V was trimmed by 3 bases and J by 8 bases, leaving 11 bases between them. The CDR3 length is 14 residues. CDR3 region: CASSFVGADSPLHF. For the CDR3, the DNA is TGTGCCAGCAGTTTTGTAGGGGCGGATTCACCCCTCCACTTT.

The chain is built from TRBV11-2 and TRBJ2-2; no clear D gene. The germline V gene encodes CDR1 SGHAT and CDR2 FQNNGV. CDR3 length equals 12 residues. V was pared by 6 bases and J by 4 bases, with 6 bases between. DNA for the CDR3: TGTGCCAGCAGGGACGGCACCGGGGAGCTGTTTTTT. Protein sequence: CASRDGTGELFF.

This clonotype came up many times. In DNA form, the CDR3 reads TGTGCCAGCAGCGCCCGCTCACTGGGCACAGATACGCAGTATTTT. Amino acids: CASSARSLGTDTQYF. This rearrangement joins TRBV11-2 to TRBJ2-3; D gene ambiguous. The CDR3 length is 15 residues. The germline gives CDR1 SGHAT, CDR2 FQNNGV. Between the trimmed V and J ends, which lost 5 bases and 1 base, there was a span of 13 bases.

In nucleotides, the CDR3 is TGTGCCTGGGGATTCGACAGGGGGCCTAAAGCTTTCTTT. This translates into CAWGFDRGPKAFF. The chain uses TRBV30 and TRBJ1-1; the match to TRBD1 covers 10 bases. After removal of 5 bases from V and 9 bases from J, the junction contained 9 bases not matched to a gene. The CDR3 is 13 residues long. Germline CDR1 and CDR2: GTSNPN and SVGIG (reference sequence).

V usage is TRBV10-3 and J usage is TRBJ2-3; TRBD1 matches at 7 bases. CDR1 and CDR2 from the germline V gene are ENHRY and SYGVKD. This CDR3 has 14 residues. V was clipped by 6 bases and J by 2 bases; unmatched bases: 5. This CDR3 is CAIRRGQDTDTQYF. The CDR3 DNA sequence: TGTGCCATCAGGAGAGGACAGGACACAGATACGCAGTATTTT.

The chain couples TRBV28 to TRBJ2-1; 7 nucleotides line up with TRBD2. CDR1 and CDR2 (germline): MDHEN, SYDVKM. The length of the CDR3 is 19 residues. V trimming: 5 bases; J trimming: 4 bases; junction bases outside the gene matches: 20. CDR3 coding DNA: TGTGCCAGCAGTCCCCTCCATACGGGAGGCACTCTTTATTACAATGAGCAGTTCTTC. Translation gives CASSPLHTGGTLYYNEQFF.

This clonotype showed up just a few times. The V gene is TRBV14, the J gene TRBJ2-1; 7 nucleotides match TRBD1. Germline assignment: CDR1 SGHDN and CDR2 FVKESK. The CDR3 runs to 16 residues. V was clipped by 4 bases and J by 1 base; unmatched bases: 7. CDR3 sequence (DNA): TGTGCCAGCAGCCTATCCGGGACAGCATCCTACAATGAGCAGTTCTTC. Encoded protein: CASSLSGTASYNEQFF.

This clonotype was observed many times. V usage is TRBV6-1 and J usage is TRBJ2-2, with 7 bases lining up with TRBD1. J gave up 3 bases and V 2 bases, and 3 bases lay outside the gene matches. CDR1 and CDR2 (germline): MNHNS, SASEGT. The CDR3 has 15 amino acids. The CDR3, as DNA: TGTGCCAGCAGTGAAAAACAGGGGTACACCGGGGAGCTGTTTTTT. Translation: CASSEKQGYTGELFF.

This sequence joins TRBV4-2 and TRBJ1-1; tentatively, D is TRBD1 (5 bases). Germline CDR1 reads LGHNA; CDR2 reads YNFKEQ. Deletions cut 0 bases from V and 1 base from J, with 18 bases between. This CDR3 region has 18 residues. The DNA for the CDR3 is TGTGCCAGCAGCCAAGACCTCGCAGGGAGGGTTGGGAACACTGAAGCTTTCTTT. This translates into CASSQDLAGRVGNTEAFF.

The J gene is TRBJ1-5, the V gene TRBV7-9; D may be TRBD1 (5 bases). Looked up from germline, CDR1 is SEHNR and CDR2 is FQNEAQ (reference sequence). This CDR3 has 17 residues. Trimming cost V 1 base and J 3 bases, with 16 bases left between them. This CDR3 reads CASSLGGTQAHNQPQHF. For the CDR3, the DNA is TGTGCCAGCAGCTTAGGAGGGACCCAAGCACACAATCAGCCCCAGCATTTT.

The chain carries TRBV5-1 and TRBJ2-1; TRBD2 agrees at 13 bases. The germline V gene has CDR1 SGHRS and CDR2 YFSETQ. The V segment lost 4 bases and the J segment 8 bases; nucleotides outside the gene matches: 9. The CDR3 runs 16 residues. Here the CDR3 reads CASSIPGLAGKYEQFF. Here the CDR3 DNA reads TGCGCCAGCAGCATTCCGGGACTAGCGGGAAAGTATGAGCAGTTCTTC.

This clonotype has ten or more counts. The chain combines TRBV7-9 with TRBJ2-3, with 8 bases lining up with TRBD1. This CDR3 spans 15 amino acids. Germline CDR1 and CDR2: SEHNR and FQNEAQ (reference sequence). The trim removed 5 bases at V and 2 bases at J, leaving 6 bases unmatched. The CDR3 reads CASSARTGLTDTQYF. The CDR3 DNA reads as TGTGCCAGCAGCGCCCGGACAGGGCTCACAGATACGCAGTATTTT.

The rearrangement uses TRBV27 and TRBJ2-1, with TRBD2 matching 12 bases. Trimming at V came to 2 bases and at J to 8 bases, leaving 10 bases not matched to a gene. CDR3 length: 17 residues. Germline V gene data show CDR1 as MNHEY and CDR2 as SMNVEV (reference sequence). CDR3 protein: CASSLNSLAGGPYEQFF. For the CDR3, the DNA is TGTGCCAGCAGTTTAAATAGCCTAGCGGGAGGGCCATATGAGCAGTTCTTC.

The CDR3 DNA reads as TGTGCCAGCAGTCCGGGACTAGCGGGATTAATGGAGACCCAGTACTTC. It encodes CASSPGLAGLMETQYF. The rearrangement links TRBV6-1 to TRBJ2-5; 13 nucleotides match TRBD2. CDR3 length: 16 residues. After removal of 5 bases from V and 5 bases from J, the junction contained 8 bases not matched to a gene. Germline lookup yields CDR1 MNHNS and CDR2 SASEGT.

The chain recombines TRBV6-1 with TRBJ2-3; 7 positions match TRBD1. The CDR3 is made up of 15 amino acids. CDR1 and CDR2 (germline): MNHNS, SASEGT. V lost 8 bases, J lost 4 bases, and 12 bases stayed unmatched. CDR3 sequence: CASAIEGARADTQYF. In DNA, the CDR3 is TGTGCCAGCGCGATAGAGGGGGCGCGGGCAGATACGCAGTATTTT.